This T cell receptor beta chain was captured by sequencing in a study of shared clonotypes between healthy human individuals. General study findings and limits: Clonotype sharing among donors, it was expected, would be affected by sequencing depth.

This CDR3 region has 15 residues. Trimming took 5 bases from V and 1 from J; bases not matched to a gene: 7. Germline loops: CDR1 MDHEN, CDR2 SYDVKM. Under the authors' procedure: Junction-only sequences without quality scores came from ImmunoSEQ, so filtering differed. Method: immunoSEQ multiplex PCR; TCRdb's copy keeps in-frame clones and lacks some. V, J and clone size are those of that table, while D and trimming were read from the DNA. Of fewer than 600,000 clones listed, roughly 80% are singletons. Comments on this clone: Antigen unknown.

Every contributor of samples was a Caucasian grown-up residing in Nashville, Tennessee. This clonotype was sampled from a woman aged 40 to 50 in good health. Some clones in this sample may be carry-over from other donors' samples. The genes are TRBV28 and TRBJ1-1, with TRBD1 matching 7 bases. The sequencing sample was made of PBMCs. For the CDR3, the DNA is TGTGCCAGCAGTCCGTACAGGGGCCGGAACACTGAAGCTTTCTTT. This sequence encodes CASSPYRGRNTEAFF. Full variable domain (outside the CDR3, taken from reference TRBV28 and TRBJ1-1): DVKVTQSSRYLVKRTGEKVFLECVQDMDHENMFWYRQDPGLGLRLIYFSYDVKMKEKGDIPEGYSVSREKKERFSLILESASTNQTSMYLCASSPYRGRNTEAFFGQGTRLTVV.